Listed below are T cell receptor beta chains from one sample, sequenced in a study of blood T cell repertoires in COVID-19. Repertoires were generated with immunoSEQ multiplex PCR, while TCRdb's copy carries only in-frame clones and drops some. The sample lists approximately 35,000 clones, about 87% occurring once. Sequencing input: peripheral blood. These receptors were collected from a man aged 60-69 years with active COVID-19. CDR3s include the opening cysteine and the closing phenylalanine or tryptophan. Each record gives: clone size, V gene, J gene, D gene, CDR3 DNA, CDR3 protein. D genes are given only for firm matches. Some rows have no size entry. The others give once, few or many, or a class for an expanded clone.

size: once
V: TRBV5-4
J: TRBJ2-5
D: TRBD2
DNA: TGTGCCAGCAGCTTGGTGGCTAGCGGGAGGGGGGAGACCCAGTACTTC
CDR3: CASSLVASGRGETQYF

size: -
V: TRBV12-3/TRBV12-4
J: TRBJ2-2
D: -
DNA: TGTGCCAGTCAAAACACCGGGGAGCTGTTTTTT
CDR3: CASQNTGELFF

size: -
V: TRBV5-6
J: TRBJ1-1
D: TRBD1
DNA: TGTGCCAGCAGCACCAGACTAGGCAGGGGGCGGACTGAAGCTTTCTTT
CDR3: CASSTRLGRGRTEAFF

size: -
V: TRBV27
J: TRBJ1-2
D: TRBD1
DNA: TGTGCCAGCAGTTCGCAGGGGGCCAATGGCTACACCTTC
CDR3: CASSSQGANGYTF

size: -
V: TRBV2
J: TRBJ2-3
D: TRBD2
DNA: TGTGCCAGCAGAGTCAGGGGTTCTCCGACTAGCGGGAGTAGAGATACGCAGTATTTT
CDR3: CASRVRGSPTSGSRDTQYF

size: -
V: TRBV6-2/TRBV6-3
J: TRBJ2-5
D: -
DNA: TGTGCCAGCAGTTACTTAGGAGGGACCCAGTACTTC
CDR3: CASSYLGGTQYF

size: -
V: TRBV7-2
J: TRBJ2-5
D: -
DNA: TGTGCCAGCAGCGTCGGGACACAACCCGCCCTCTCATACTTC
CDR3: CASSVGTQPALSYF

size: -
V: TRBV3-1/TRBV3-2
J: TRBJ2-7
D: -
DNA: TGTGCCAGCAGCCAACGTAGGGGGAGCTCCTACGAGCAGTACTTC
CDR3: CASSQRRGSSYEQYF

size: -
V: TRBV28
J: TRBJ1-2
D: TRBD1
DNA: TGTGCCAGCAGTTTAGCGAGGACAGGGCACTATGGCTACACCTTC
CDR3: CASSLARTGHYGYTF

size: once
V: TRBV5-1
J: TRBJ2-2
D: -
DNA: TGCGCCAGCAGGTGGACAGTCACCGGGGAGCTGTTTTTT
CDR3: CASRWTVTGELFF

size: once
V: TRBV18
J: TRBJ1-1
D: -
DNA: TGTGCCAGCTCACCAGGACAAAACACTGAAGCTTTCTTT
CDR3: CASSPGQNTEAFF

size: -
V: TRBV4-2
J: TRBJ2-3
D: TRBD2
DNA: TGTGCCAGCAGCCAGCCTAGCGGGAGCCAACCGATATCGCAGTATTTT
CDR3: CASSQPSGSQPISQYF

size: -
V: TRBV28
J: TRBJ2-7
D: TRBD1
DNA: TGTGCCAGCAGTGGAGTGGACAGGTTGAGCTCCTACGAGCAGTACTTC
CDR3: CASSGVDRLSSYEQYF

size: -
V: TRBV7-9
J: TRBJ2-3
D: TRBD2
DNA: TGTGCCAGCAGCCGCGGACTAGCGGTGAGCACAGATACGCAGTATTTT
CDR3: CASSRGLAVSTDTQYF

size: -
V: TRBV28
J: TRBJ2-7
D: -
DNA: TGTGCCAGCAGTCCAGACAGGTGGCCCAACGAGCAGTACTTC
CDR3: CASSPDRWPNEQYF

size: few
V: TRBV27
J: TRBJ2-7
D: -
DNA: TGTGCCAGCAGGCGCGCCCCCTCTCAATACGAGCAGTACTTC
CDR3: CASRRAPSQYEQYF

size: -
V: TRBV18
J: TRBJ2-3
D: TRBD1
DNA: TGTGCCAGCTCACCTCAGGGGACAGGGGGCGCAGATACGCAGTATTTT
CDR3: CASSPQGTGGADTQYF

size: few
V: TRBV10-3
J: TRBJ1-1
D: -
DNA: TGTGCCAGTTCCGGACAGTCGAACACTGAAGCTTTCTTT
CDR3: CASSGQSNTEAFF

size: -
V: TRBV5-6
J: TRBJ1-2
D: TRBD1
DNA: TGTGCCAGCAGCTTGACAGGGGGGTACTATGGCTACACCTTC
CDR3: CASSLTGGYYGYTF

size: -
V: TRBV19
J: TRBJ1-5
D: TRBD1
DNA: TGTGCCAGTAGTGGACAGGGAAGCAATCAGCCCCAGCATTTT
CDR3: CASSGQGSNQPQHF

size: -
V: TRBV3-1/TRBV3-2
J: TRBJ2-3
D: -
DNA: TGTGCCAGCAGCCCCGGGAACGGAGCGCAGTATTTT
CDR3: CASSPGNGAQYF

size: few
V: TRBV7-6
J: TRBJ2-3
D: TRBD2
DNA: TGTGCCAGCAGCTTAATGGCGGGGGGCACAGATACGCAGTATTTT
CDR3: CASSLMAGGTDTQYF

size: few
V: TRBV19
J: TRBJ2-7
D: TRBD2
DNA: TGTGCCAGTAGTATAAGCGGGAGCGAGCAGTACTTC
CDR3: CASSISGSEQYF

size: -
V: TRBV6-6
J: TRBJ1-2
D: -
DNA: TGTGCCAGCAGTACCACGATTCGGGACTATGGCTACACCTTC
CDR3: CASSTTIRDYGYTF

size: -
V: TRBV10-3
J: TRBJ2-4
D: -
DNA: TGTGCCAGCCTAAGTCAAGAGGGGGAACACATTCAGTACTTC
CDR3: CASLSQEGEHIQYF

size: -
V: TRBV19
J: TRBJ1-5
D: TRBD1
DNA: TGTGCCAGTAGTTCTTCCGGGACAGGGAGTTTAGGCAATCAGCCCCAGCATTTT
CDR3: CASSSSGTGSLGNQPQHF